A single sample is the source of the 18 T cell receptor beta chains below, sequenced in a study of OX40 agonist ivuxolimab in advanced cancers. Generated by immunoSEQ multiplex PCR, the TCRdb table keeps only in-frame clones and is missing some. Of over 50,000 clones listed, about nine tenths are singletons. The input for sequencing was CD4+ or CD8+ T cells sorted from blood, taken in a trial of the OX40 agonist ivuxolimab. Source of these receptors: an adult with an advanced solid tumor such as melanoma, head and neck, liver or kidney cancer.

The chain's CDR3 is CASEHWGGEQFF. CDR3 bases: TGTGCCTCCGAACACTGGGGCGGGGAGCAGTTCTTC. The chain links TRBV30 to TRBJ2-1, with D perhaps TRBD1 or TRBD2 (5 bases each). This CDR3 comprises 12 residues. Per the germline V gene, CDR1 is GTSNPN and CDR2 is SVGIG (reference sequence). The V end lost 7 bases, the J end lost 10 bases, and 17 bases lay between the germline ends.

The chain carries TRBV2 and TRBJ1-5, with D possibly matching TRBD1 (6 bases). The CDR3 runs to 16 residues. Germline CDR1 SNHLY, CDR2 FYNNEI. The ends were cut back, 6 bases at V and 4 bases at J, with 19 bases in the middle. CDR3 sequence reads: CASSDGPGHGNQPQHF. The CDR3 nucleotides are TGTGCCAGCAGCGATGGGCCGGGACACGGAAATCAGCCCCAGCATTTT.

This rearrangement joins TRBV6-5 to TRBJ1-3; a possible D gene is TRBD1 (6 bases). The V and J ends lost 2 bases and 0 bases respectively, with 11 bases between them. The CDR3 runs to 16 residues. Germline V gives CDR1 MNHEY, CDR2 SVGAGI. The CDR3 region is CASSYGGGDSGNTIYF. The DNA for the CDR3 is TGTGCCAGCAGTTACGGGGGCGGCGACTCTGGAAACACCATATATTTT.

This chain links TRBV4-1 with TRBJ2-1; D is possibly TRBD2 (6 bases). There are 16 residues in the CDR3. V lost 3 bases and J lost 7, with 19 bases in between. Germline CDR1 reads MGHRA; CDR2 reads YSYEKL. The CDR3 DNA reads as TGCGCCAGCAGCCACCCTTTGGTGGCCGGGAGAAATGAGCAGTTCTTC. Translated: CASSHPLVAGRNEQFF.

The count of this clone is one. The J gene is TRBJ1-5, the V gene TRBV6-5; the D gene is possibly TRBD1 (5 bases). The CDR3 loop spans 13 amino acids. Trimming stripped 6 bases from V and 6 bases from J, with 12 bases between. Looked up from germline, CDR1 is MNHEY and CDR2 is SVGAGI. The CDR3 nucleotides are TGTGCCAGCAGGGGGGAGTTGGGTCAGCCCCAGCATTTT. Its translation is CASRGELGQPQHF.

The chain recombines TRBV11-3 with TRBJ2-7, with D uncertain. V lost 5 bases and J 3 bases, leaving 5 bases between the germline ends. Germline CDR1 and CDR2: SGHNT and YENEEA. This CDR3 has 11 amino acids. The CDR3 spells CASSVIYEQYF. CDR3 coding DNA: TGTGCCAGCAGCGTAATCTACGAGCAGTACTTC. The whole variable domain, filled in from reference TRBV11-3 and TRBJ2-7, reads EAGVVQSPRYKIIEKKQPVAFWCNPISGHNTLYWYLQNLGQGPELLIRYENEEAVDDSQLPKDRFSAERLKGVDSTLKIQPAELGDSAVYLCASSVIYEQYFGPGTRLTVT.

The CDR3 region is CASTLITGGSIDGYTF. CDR3 nucleotide sequence: TGTGCCAGCACTTTGATTACAGGGGGCTCTATAGATGGCTACACCTTC. The rearrangement links TRBV28 to TRBJ1-2; the match to TRBD1 covers 9 bases. V gave up 7 bases and J gave up 6 bases; unmatched junction bases: 15. Germline lookup yields CDR1 MDHEN and CDR2 SYDVKM. This CDR3 has 16 residues.

The chain employs TRBV6-1 and TRBJ1-1, with 10 bases that match TRBD1. This CDR3 region has 18 residues. Germline assignment: CDR1 MNHNS and CDR2 SASEGT. With 6 bases clipped from V and 3 bases from J, the junction kept 16 bases outside the gene matches. The chain's CDR3 is CASREPRGRDRGYTEAFF. The DNA of the CDR3 is TGTGCCAGCAGAGAACCCCGGGGGCGGGACAGGGGATACACTGAAGCTTTCTTT.

V and J are TRBV19 and TRBJ2-4, with D hard to call. Trimming shortened V by 3 bases and J by 3 bases, and 12 bases separated the two germline ends. Germline V gives CDR1 LNHDA, CDR2 SQIVND (reference sequence). This CDR3 spans 15 amino acids. The CDR3 nucleotides read TGTGCCAGTAGTATTGGAGCCGACTTCAAAAACATTCAGTACTTC. Its translation: CASSIGADFKNIQYF.

The V and J genes are TRBV30 and TRBJ2-1, with D perhaps given as TRBD1 or TRBD2 (5 bases each). The CDR3 spans 12 residues. Trimming removed 2 bases at V and 5 bases at J, with 7 bases between. CDR1 is GTSNPN and CDR2 is SVGIG in the germline V gene (reference sequence). CDR3 coding DNA: TGTGCCTGGAGTTGGGGGAACAATGAGCAGTTCTTC. It yields the protein CAWSWGNNEQFF.

A few counts support this clone. The CDR3 reads CSVRGGETQYF. CDR3 sequence (DNA): TGCAGCGTTAGGGGGGGGGAGACCCAGTACTTC. V and J are TRBV29-1 and TRBJ2-5; D possibly corresponds to TRBD2 (7 bases). Germline V gene data show CDR1 as SQVTM and CDR2 as ANQGSEA. The CDR3 loop spans 11 amino acids. Trimming left V 5 bases short and J 5 bases short, with 9 bases between.

The J gene is TRBJ1-2, the V gene TRBV6-6, with no clear D. The CDR3 has 13 amino acids. In germline, CDR1 is MNHNY, CDR2 SVGAGI (reference sequence). Between the trimmed V and J ends, which lost 0 bases and 4 bases, there was a span of 6 bases. CDR3: CASSYSQVYGYTF. In DNA, the CDR3 is TGTGCCAGCAGTTACTCGCAGGTCTATGGCTACACCTTC.

The sample holds a few counts of this clone. V is TRBV27 and J is TRBJ1-5; TRBD1 matches at 7 bases. Trimming at V came to 7 bases and at J to 0 bases, leaving 6 bases not matched to a gene. The length of the CDR3 is 15 residues. Germline CDR1 MNHEY, CDR2 SMNVEV (reference sequence). CDR3 in amino acids: CASKLWDSSNQPQHF. The CDR3 coding sequence is TGTGCCAGCAAGCTATGGGACAGTAGCAATCAGCCCCAGCATTTT.

The V and J genes are TRBV6-5 and TRBJ2-2; TRBD2 aligns across 8 bases. With V trimmed by 0 bases and J by 4 bases, 4 bases remained unmatched. The CDR3 extends over 16 amino acids. Germline CDR1 is MNHEY and CDR2 is SVGAGI. The DNA for the CDR3 is TGTGCCAGCAGTTACTCTCGCGGGGGGCCCACCGGGGAGCTGTTTTTT. Translated: CASSYSRGGPTGELFF.

The J gene is TRBJ1-2, the V gene TRBV2; D perhaps matches TRBD1 (6 bases). The germline V gene has CDR1 SNHLY and CDR2 FYNNEI. The CDR3 covers 16 residues. V dropped 9 bases and J dropped 2 bases, with 22 bases sitting between them. CDR3 DNA sequence: TGTGCCAGGTGGGGAACCGACAGGCAGCCCAACTATGGCTACACCTTC. Translating gives CARWGTDRQPNYGYTF.

V and J are TRBV9 and TRBJ1-1; D gene uncertain. The CDR3 sequence is 13 residues long. Germline CDR1 and CDR2: SGDLS and YYNGEE. Trimming removed 4 bases at V and 4 bases at J, with 11 bases between. DNA for the CDR3: TGTGCCAGCAGCCCCCTTCGGGGCACTGAAGCTTTCTTT. This encodes CASSPLRGTEAFF.

V gene TRBV4-3 combines with J gene TRBJ1-1; no definite D call. The CDR3 spans 14 residues. CDR1 is LGHNA, CDR2 YSLEER, per germline. The V and J ends lost 7 bases and 4 bases respectively, with 16 bases between them. The CDR3: CASNSQLWGTEAFF. CDR3 DNA sequence: TGCGCCAGCAACTCCCAACTCTGGGGCACTGAAGCTTTCTTT.

The V gene is TRBV6-5, the J gene TRBJ1-2, with a possible D match to TRBD1 (5 bases). The length of the CDR3 is 12 residues. Germline V gene lookup returns CDR1 MNHEY and CDR2 SVGAGI. V shed 8 bases and J shed 4 bases, with 11 bases lying between them. The CDR3 coding sequence is TGTGCCAGCTTCGGGGGGGGCTATGGCTACACCTTC. Translation gives CASFGGGYGYTF.